The 4 T cell receptor beta chains below all came from one sample that was sequenced in a study of OX40 agonist ivuxolimab in advanced cancers. Libraries were prepared by immunoSEQ multiplex PCR; TCRdb keeps only in-frame clonotypes and omits some of them. This table has more than 45,000 clones, 80% to 90% appearing once. This sample comprised CD4+ or CD8+ T cells sorted from blood, obtained in a trial of the OX40 agonist ivuxolimab. The receptors were sampled from an adult with an advanced solid tumor such as melanoma, head and neck, liver or kidney cancer.

V and J are TRBV4-1 and TRBJ2-1; maybe TRBD2 (5 bases). There are 15 residues in the CDR3. V shed 4 bases and J shed 8 bases, with 18 bases lying between them. Per the germline V gene, CDR1 is MGHRA and CDR2 is YSYEKL. The CDR3 spells CASSLSIGSRDEQFF. The CDR3 DNA is TGCGCCAGCAGCCTATCCATAGGGTCGAGGGATGAGCAGTTCTTC.

The chain joins TRBV27 to TRBJ2-2, with D hard to call. Germline V gives CDR1 MNHEY, CDR2 SMNVEV (reference sequence). The CDR3 has 13 residues. The V and J ends lost 6 bases and 0 bases respectively, with 5 bases between them. The DNA for the CDR3 is TGTGCCAGCAGCCTGACGAACACCGGGGAGCTGTTTTTT. Its translation: CASSLTNTGELFF.

This sequence joins TRBV30 and TRBJ1-1; possibly TRBD1 for D (6 bases). Germline-derived CDR1 and CDR2 are GTSNPN and SVGIG (reference sequence). The CDR3 contains 15 residues. V lost 0 bases, J lost 6 bases, and 17 bases lay in between. In nucleotides, the CDR3 is TGTGCCTGGAGTGTAGCGGGGGGGGGCCTCCCTGAAGCTTTCTTT. This codes for CAWSVAGGGLPEAFF.

V is TRBV28 and J is TRBJ2-3; no firm D call. Germline CDR1 reads MDHEN; CDR2 reads SYDVKM. The V end was cut by 4 bases, the J end by 2 bases, with 10 bases between. The CDR3 consists of 14 residues. CDR3 residues: CASSSVGLTDTQYF. The CDR3 DNA follows: TGTGCCAGCAGTTCGGTGGGCCTCACAGATACGCAGTATTTT.